This T cell receptor (beta chain) is drawn from a study of control samples from healthy donors and cancer patients. Germline trimming cut 2 bases from V and 5 bases from J; bases unmatched to any gene: 5. This CDR3 is built from 15 residues. From germline, CDR1 is KGHDR and CDR2 SFDVKD. Data came from immunoSEQ multiplex PCR; TCRdb stores just in-frame clones and leaves some out. The sample shows 130,000 or so clones, around 87% of them seen only once. The sequenced sample was blood. This TCR was recovered from a man aged 40-49 years in good health. This chain connects TRBV24-1 to TRBJ1-5; 7 bases agree with TRBD1. CDR3 sequence (DNA): TGTGCCACCAGTGATTCCCGACAGGGCCATCAGCCCCAGCATTTT. It translates to CATSDSRQGHQPQHF.